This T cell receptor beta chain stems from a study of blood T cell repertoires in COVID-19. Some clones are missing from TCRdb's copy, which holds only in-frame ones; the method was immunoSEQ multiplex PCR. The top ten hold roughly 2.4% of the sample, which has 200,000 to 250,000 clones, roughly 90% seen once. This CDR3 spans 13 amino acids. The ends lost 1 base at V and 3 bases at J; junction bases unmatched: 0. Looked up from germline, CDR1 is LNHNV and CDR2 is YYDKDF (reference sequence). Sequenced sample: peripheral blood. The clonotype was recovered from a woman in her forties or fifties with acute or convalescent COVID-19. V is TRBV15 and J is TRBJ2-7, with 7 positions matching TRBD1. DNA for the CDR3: TGTGCCACCAGCAGAGGGGACAGCTACGAGCAGTACTTC. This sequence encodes CATSRGDSYEQYF. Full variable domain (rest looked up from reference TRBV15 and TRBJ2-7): DAMVIQNPRYQVTQFGKPVTLSCSQTLNHNVMYWYQQKSSQAPKLLFHYYDKDFNNEADTPDNFQSRRPNTSFCFLDIRSPGLGDTAMYLCATSRGDSYEQYFGPGTRLTVT.